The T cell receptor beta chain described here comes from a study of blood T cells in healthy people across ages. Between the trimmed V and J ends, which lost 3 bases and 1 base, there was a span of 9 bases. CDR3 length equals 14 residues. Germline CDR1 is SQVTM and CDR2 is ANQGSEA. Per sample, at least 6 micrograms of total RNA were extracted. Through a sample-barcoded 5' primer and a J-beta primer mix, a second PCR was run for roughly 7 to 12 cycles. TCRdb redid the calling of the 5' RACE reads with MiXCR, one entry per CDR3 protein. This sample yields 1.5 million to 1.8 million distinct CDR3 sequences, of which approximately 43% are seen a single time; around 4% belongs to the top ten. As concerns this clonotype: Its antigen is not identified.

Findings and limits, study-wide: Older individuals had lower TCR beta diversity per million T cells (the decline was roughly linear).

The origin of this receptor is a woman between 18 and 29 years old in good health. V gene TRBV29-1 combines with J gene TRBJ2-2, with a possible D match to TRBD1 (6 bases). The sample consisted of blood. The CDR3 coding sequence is TGCAGCGTTGAGAGGACAGTGAACACCGGGGAGCTGTTTTTT. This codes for CSVERTVNTGELFF.